This T cell receptor beta chain comes out of a study of T cells in tuberculosis listed by TCRdb under 2018. General notes on the study: The study combined CD1B tetramers and high-throughput TCR immunosequencing to characterize T cells specific for the mycobacterial lipid antigen glucose monomycolate (GMM). IGRA-negative adolescents, IGRA-positive adolescents with latent tuberculosis and adults with active tuberculosis, about 9 per group, were compared in a South African clinical cohort.

Concerning this clone itself: Its antigen is currently not known. Per-base quality was not reported, and no clone a single base away is much larger than it.

At study entry, adolescents were screened for latent tuberculosis infection using a tuberculin skin test and the QuantiFERON-TB GOLD In-Tube IGRA. Immunosequencing was performed on unsorted cryopreserved PBMC and covered 100,000 or so T cells per clinical donor on average. Eleven high schools in the Worcester region of the Western Cape, South Africa, served as enrollment sites for adolescents aged 12 to 18 years. Around 10 M. tuberculosis-infected and some 10 uninfected adolescents were selected with matching for age and sex. PBMC from adolescents were isolated by density centrifugation from freshly drawn heparinized blood and were then cryopreserved. Results and caveats for the whole study, not just this receptor: Using GEM motif frequencies, a classifier achieved 60% to 70% accuracy, whereas a classifier built on the diverse GMM-specific repertoire got to 87% accuracy (AUROC around 0.89). Active tuberculosis TCR-alpha repertoires showed smaller mean NN-distances to GMM-specific TCRs than IGRA-negative controls, suggesting clonal expansion of these TCRs. The smaller NN-distances were partly driven by shorter CDR3-alpha lengths in active tuberculosis patients, and the difference for TCR-beta did not reach statistical significance. Clinical samples were selected based on the availability of cryopreserved specimens, with adults included as active tuberculosis cases and adolescents included as controls.

The germline V gene provides CDR1 SGHTS and CDR2 YDEGEE. Between the V and J ends, shortened by 4 bases and 9 bases respectively, the junction contains 11 bases. From cysteine to phenylalanine, the CDR3 is 13 amino acids long. Only the CDR3 portion is preserved as DNA: 39 bases, with reading frame beginning at the first base. The immunoSEQ multiplex PCR assay was used to generate TCR libraries, with TCR-beta and/or TCR-alpha/delta assays applied to each sample. The amplified TCR libraries were sequenced on the Illumina high-throughput platform. For the original study's pipeline: Clustering and dimensionality reduction relied on pairwise TCRdist distances among GMM-specific receptors from T cells that were either sorted ex vivo or expanded in vitro. Each clinical repertoire was scored by mean NN-distance, the average TCRdist to the nearest 10% of tetramer-positive reference sequences. To compute GEM TCR motif frequency, the fraction of unique TCRs matching known GEM sequences by V/J usage and CDR3 length was calculated. Active tuberculosis was classified by linear discriminant analysis with leave-one-out cross-validation, implemented in scikit-learn. TCRdb stores this immuneACCESS table with in-frame sequences only. Part of the clones is absent; in the studies checked, under half of the shortfall reflects unresolved V genes, and no reason is known for the rest. V and J calls and clone size follow that table, whereas D and trimming were derived from the DNA. The sample contains roughly 19,000 clones, 80% to 90% of them found a single time. The biggest ten clones account for roughly 15% of the sample.

In this chain, TRBV5-8 is recombined with TRBJ1-6; the D region possibly corresponds to TRBD1 (5 bases align). This TCR was recovered from a donor between 10 and 35 years old with latent tuberculosis or without tuberculosis infection. Material for sequencing was PBMCs. The CDR3 amino acid sequence is: CASSLGEGSPLHF. The DNA sequence is as follows: TGTGCCAGCAGCCTGGGGGAGGGTTCACCCCTCCACTTT.